These 25 T cell receptor beta chains came from one sample sequenced in a study of cytomegalovirus exposure and HLA in healthy donors. The PCR had 60 Vbeta and 13 Jbeta primers. Clones were sequenced by immunoSEQ multiplex PCR, and TCRdb holds only the in-frame ones, with some missing. The sample has around 150,000 clones; approximately 87% are singletons. Input material: PBMCs. These receptors were taken from a man aged 35 to 55 in good health and CMV-seronegative.

This chain links TRBV4-3 with TRBJ1-2, with 8 positions matching TRBD1. Germline CDR1 is LGHNA and CDR2 is YSLEER. The V segment lost 1 base and the J segment 4 bases; nucleotides outside the gene matches: 2. The CDR3 consists of 14 residues. CDR3 residues: CASSQGTGLYGYTF. The CDR3 bases are TGCGCCAGCAGCCAAGGGACAGGGCTCTATGGCTACACCTTC.

The CDR3 region is CASSIGRKGDIQYF. CDR3 DNA sequence: TGTGCCAGTAGTATCGGAAGGAAGGGAGACATTCAGTACTTC. The rearrangement joins TRBV19 to TRBJ2-4; D might be TRBD2 (5 bases). Germline V gene sequence: CDR1 LNHDA, CDR2 SQIVND (reference sequence). The CDR3 sequence is 14 residues long. V was cut by 3 bases and J by 8 bases, with 14 bases left in between.

This clone occurred a few times. This chain's CDR3 is CASSPGVGPTYEQYF. The CDR3 DNA follows: TGTGCCAGCAGTCCAGGGGTGGGGCCGACCTACGAGCAGTACTTC. V usage is TRBV6-5 and J usage is TRBJ2-7; possibly TRBD1 for D (6 bases). The V end lost 5 bases, the J end lost 2 bases, and 16 bases lay between the germline ends. This CDR3 comprises 15 residues. Germline V gene lookup returns CDR1 MNHEY and CDR2 SVGAGI.

The chain combines TRBV6-4 with TRBJ2-1, with 13 bases matching TRBD2. This CDR3 is 17 amino acids long. Germline V gives CDR1 MRHNA, CDR2 SNTAGT. The V and J ends lost 2 bases and 8 bases, in that order; junction bases with no gene match: 9. The CDR3 sequence is CASSDNPTSGGRDEQFF. In DNA form, the CDR3 reads TGTGCCAGCAGTGACAACCCGACTAGCGGGGGGCGTGATGAGCAGTTCTTC.

The chain has TRBV19 and TRBJ1-4; TRBD1 might be the D (6 bases). Trimming cost V 11 bases and J 5 bases, with 15 bases left between them. The CDR3 consists of 13 residues. CDR1 and CDR2 (germline): LNHDA, SQIVND (reference sequence). The CDR3 region has the DNA TGTGCCGCCAGGACAGCCCCGAATGAAAAACTGTTTTTT. Its protein product is CAARTAPNEKLFF.

The V gene is TRBV9, the J gene TRBJ2-1; D gene uncertain. This CDR3 has 16 amino acids. With 0 bases removed from V and 0 bases from J, the gap between germline ends came to 10 bases. Germline V CDR1 and CDR2: SGDLS, YYNGEE. DNA of the CDR3: TGTGCCAGCAGCGTAGGCCCGGAGCACTCCTACAATGAGCAGTTCTTC. This sequence encodes CASSVGPEHSYNEQFF.

The rearrangement joins TRBV6-5 to TRBJ2-5, with 9 nucleotides matching TRBD1. This CDR3 contains 16 residues. J was trimmed by 4 bases and V by 4 bases; bases with no gene match: 10. Germline V CDR1 and CDR2: MNHEY, SVGAGI. CDR3 sequence: CASSFSTGGIRETQYF. The CDR3 bases are TGTGCCAGCAGTTTTTCGACAGGGGGTATTCGAGAGACCCAGTACTTC.

The V call is TRBV7-9, the J call TRBJ2-7; D might be TRBD2 (5 bases). Trimming took 0 bases from V and 3 from J, leaving 12 bases between them. In germline, CDR1 is SEHNR, CDR2 FQNEAQ (reference sequence). The CDR3 length is 15 residues. DNA of the CDR3: TGTGCCAGCAGCTTAGCCCTCGGAGAGGGCTACGAGCAGTACTTC. As protein: CASSLALGEGYEQYF.

The rearrangement links TRBV19 to TRBJ2-7; the match to TRBD2 covers 7 bases. Germline V CDR1 and CDR2: LNHDA, SQIVND (reference sequence). Trimming took 2 bases from V and 3 from J; bases not matched to a gene: 4. The CDR3 extends over 14 amino acids. The CDR3 loop reads CASSIRLADYEQYF. CDR3 nucleotide sequence: TGTGCCAGTAGTATAAGGCTAGCGGACTACGAGCAGTACTTC.

The chain recombines TRBV9 with TRBJ1-6; a weak D match, TRBD1 (5 bases). Trimming took off 4 bases at V and 0 bases at J, with 11 bases between the two ends. The germline CDR1 and CDR2 sequences are SGDLS and YYNGEE. The CDR3 runs 16 residues. This CDR3 is CASSTQASSYNSPLHF. For the CDR3, the DNA is TGTGCCAGCAGCACACAGGCGAGCTCCTATAATTCACCCCTCCACTTT.

The chain has TRBV4-3 and TRBJ2-7; 8 positions match TRBD2. V lost 1 base to trimming and J lost 0 bases; unmatched junction nucleotides: 5. Germline CDR1 LGHNA, CDR2 YSLEER. CDR3 length equals 16 residues. The CDR3 loop reads CASSQVWSGGSYEQYF. The CDR3 region has the DNA TGCGCCAGCAGCCAAGTATGGAGCGGGGGCTCCTACGAGCAGTACTTC.

This sequence joins TRBV10-3 and TRBJ1-2; TRBD1 might be the D (5 bases). The length of the CDR3 is 13 residues. Germline CDR1 and CDR2: ENHRY and SYGVKD. V gave up 3 bases and J gave up 1 base, with 6 bases separating them. In nucleotides, the CDR3 is TGTGCCATCAGTGAACAGGATAACTATGGCTACACCTTC. Residues: CAISEQDNYGYTF.

The chain links TRBV11-2 to TRBJ1-5; D uncertain. Trimming took 3 bases from V and 3 from J, leaving 18 bases between them. CDR1 and CDR2 (germline): SGHAT, FQNNGV. This CDR3 contains 17 residues. The CDR3 region has the DNA TGTGCCAGCAGCTTGGGGTCGGGGTCAGGTATCAATCAGCCCCAGCATTTT. Translating gives CASSLGSGSGINQPQHF.

The J gene is TRBJ2-5, the V gene TRBV7-9; D might be TRBD1 (5 bases). This CDR3 has 13 residues. Germline assignment: CDR1 SEHNR and CDR2 FQNEAQ (reference sequence). Trimming stripped 4 bases from V and 4 bases from J, with 10 bases between. The CDR3 DNA follows: TGTGCCAGCAGCTGGGTAAGGGGAGAGACCCAGTACTTC. Its protein is CASSWVRGETQYF.

The count of this clone is one. The chain uses TRBV27 and TRBJ2-1; 9 bases align to TRBD2. The CDR3 has 15 residues. Trimming took 4 bases from V and 3 from J; bases not matched to a gene: 4. The V gene's germline CDR1 is MNHEY and CDR2 SMNVEV (reference sequence). CDR3 protein: CASSYEAGGYNEQFF. CDR3 DNA: TGTGCCAGCAGTTATGAAGCGGGGGGCTACAATGAGCAGTTCTTC.

The V and J genes are TRBV2 and TRBJ1-5, with 7 bases matching TRBD1. In germline, CDR1 is SNHLY, CDR2 FYNNEI. The CDR3 runs 15 residues. Losses at the gene ends were 6 bases for V and 7 bases for J; bases not matched to a gene: 12. This chain's CDR3 is CASSDPSTGRQPQHF. CDR3 sequence (DNA): TGTGCCAGCAGCGATCCCTCGACAGGGAGGCAGCCCCAGCATTTT.

The rearrangement links TRBV9 to TRBJ2-1; 7 bases match TRBD2. In germline, CDR1 is SGDLS, CDR2 YYNGEE. The CDR3 runs to 13 residues. J was trimmed by 9 bases and V by 4 bases; bases with no gene match: 7. The CDR3 is CASSFGTISEQFF. The DNA of the CDR3 is TGTGCCAGCAGCTTTGGGACTATAAGTGAGCAGTTCTTC.

The rearrangement uses TRBV10-2 and TRBJ2-3; 8 bases agree with TRBD1. The ends lost 4 bases at V and 4 bases at J; junction bases unmatched: 7. The CDR3 contains 15 residues. In germline, CDR1 is WSHSY, CDR2 SAAADI. CDR3 in DNA: TGCGCCAGCAGTGGGGGCAGGGGGCCGGCAGATACGCAGTATTTT. Translating gives CASSGGRGPADTQYF.

This chain links TRBV7-8 with TRBJ1-4; D ambiguous. V was trimmed by 7 bases and J by 4 bases, leaving 10 bases between them. Per germline, CDR1 SGHVS and CDR2 FQNEAQ. This CDR3 contains 13 residues. CDR3 protein: CASMAGVNEKLFF. Here the CDR3 DNA reads TGTGCCAGCATGGCGGGAGTTAATGAAAAACTGTTTTTT.

The chain uses TRBV10-3 and TRBJ2-1; D is uncertain. CDR1 and CDR2 (germline): ENHRY, SYGVKD. Trimming took 2 bases from V and 2 from J, leaving 13 bases between them. This CDR3 region has 16 residues. The CDR3 loop is CAISEMGQAPYNEQFF. CDR3 in DNA: TGTGCCATCAGTGAGATGGGCCAGGCCCCCTACAATGAGCAGTTCTTC.

The CDR3 coding sequence is TGTGCCAGCAGCCCGGACAGTCCTAATGAAAAACTGTTTTTT. Its translation is CASSPDSPNEKLFF. This chain connects TRBV7-9 to TRBJ1-4, with a possible D match to TRBD1 (6 bases). Germline V CDR1 and CDR2: SEHNR, FQNEAQ (reference sequence). This CDR3 contains 14 residues. Deletions cut 5 bases from V and 3 bases from J, with 10 bases between.

The rearrangement uses TRBV28 and TRBJ1-1; 7 bases are shared with TRBD1. The ends lost 7 bases at V and 5 bases at J; junction bases unmatched: 13. Germline CDR1 reads MDHEN; CDR2 reads SYDVKM. The CDR3 is 15 residues long. The CDR3, as DNA: TGTGCCAGCACTCCGTCGAGGGGGCGCTGGACTGAAGCTTTCTTT. This encodes CASTPSRGRWTEAFF.

V and J are TRBV5-1 and TRBJ1-5; 7 nucleotides match TRBD1. Germline lookup yields CDR1 SGHRS and CDR2 YFSETQ. V shed 4 bases and J 7 bases; nucleotides not matched to a gene: 8. This CDR3 contains 14 residues. This CDR3 reads CASSPDRAGQPQHF. CDR3 nucleotides: TGCGCCAGCAGCCCCGACAGGGCCGGGCAGCCCCAGCATTTT.

This clone was observed a single time. The gene calls are TRBV9 and TRBJ2-5; 7 nucleotides align to TRBD2. The CDR3 covers 16 residues. The germline V gene has CDR1 SGDLS and CDR2 YYNGEE. The ends lost 3 bases at V and 4 bases at J; junction bases unmatched: 12. The CDR3 sequence is CASSGPIRGDAETQYF. The CDR3 DNA follows: TGTGCCAGCAGCGGACCGATTCGGGGGGATGCAGAGACCCAGTACTTC.

In DNA form, the CDR3 reads TGTGCCAGCAGCTTATCCATGACATACTCTGGAAACACCATATATTTT. The encoded protein is CASSLSMTYSGNTIYF. The chain employs TRBV7-9 and TRBJ1-3; the D is unclear. V lost 2 bases and J lost 0, with 11 bases in between. Per germline, CDR1 SEHNR and CDR2 FQNEAQ (reference sequence). This CDR3 is built from 16 residues.